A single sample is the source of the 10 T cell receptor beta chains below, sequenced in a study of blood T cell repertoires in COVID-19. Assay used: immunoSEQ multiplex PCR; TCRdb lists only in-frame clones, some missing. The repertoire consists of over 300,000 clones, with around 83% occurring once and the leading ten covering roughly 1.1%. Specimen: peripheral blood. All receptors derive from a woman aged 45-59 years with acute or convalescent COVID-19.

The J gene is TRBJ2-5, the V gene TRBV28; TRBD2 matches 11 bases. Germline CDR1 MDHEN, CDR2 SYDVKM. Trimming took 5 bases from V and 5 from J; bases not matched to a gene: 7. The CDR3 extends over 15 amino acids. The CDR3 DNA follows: TGTGCCAGCAGTCTCATCACTAGCGGGAGTGAGACCCAGTACTTC. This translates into CASSLITSGSETQYF.

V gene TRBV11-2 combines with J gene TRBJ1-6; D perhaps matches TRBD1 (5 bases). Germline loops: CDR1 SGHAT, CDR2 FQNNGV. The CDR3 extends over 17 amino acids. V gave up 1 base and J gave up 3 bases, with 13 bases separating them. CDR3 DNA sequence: TGTGCCAGCAGCTTAGCTCCAGTGACAGACTATAATTCACCCCTCCACTTT. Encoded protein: CASSLAPVTDYNSPLHF.

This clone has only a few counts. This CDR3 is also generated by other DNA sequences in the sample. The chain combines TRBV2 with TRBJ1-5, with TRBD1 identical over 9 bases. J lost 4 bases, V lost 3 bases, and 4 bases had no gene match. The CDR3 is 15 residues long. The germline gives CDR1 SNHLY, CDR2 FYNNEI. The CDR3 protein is CASSETGGYNQPQHF. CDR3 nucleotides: TGTGCCAGCAGTGAGACAGGGGGTTATAATCAGCCCCAGCATTTT.

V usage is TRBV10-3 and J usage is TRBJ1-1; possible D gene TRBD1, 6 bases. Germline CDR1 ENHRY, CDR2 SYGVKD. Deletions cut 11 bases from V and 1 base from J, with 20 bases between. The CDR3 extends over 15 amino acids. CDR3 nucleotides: TGTGCCTCATCGAACCTAATACAGGGGAACACTGAAGCTTTCTTT. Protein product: CASSNLIQGNTEAFF.

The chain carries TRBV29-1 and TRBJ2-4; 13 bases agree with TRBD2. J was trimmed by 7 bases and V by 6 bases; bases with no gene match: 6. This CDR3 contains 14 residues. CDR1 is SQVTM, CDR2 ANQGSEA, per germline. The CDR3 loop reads CSVWTSGSRNIQYF. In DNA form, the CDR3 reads TGCAGCGTATGGACTAGCGGGAGCCGGAACATTCAGTACTTC.

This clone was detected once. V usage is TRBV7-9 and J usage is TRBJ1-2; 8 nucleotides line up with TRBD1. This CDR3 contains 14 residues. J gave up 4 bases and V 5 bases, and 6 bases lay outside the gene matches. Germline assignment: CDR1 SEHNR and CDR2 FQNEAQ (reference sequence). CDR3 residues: CASSPLDRAYGYTF. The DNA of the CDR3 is TGTGCCAGCAGCCCTCTGGACAGGGCCTATGGCTACACCTTC.

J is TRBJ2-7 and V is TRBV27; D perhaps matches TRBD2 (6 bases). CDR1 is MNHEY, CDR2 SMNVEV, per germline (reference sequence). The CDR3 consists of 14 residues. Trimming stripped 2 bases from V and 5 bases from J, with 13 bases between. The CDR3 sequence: CASSLDRGSDEQYF. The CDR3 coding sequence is TGTGCCAGCAGTTTAGATCGGGGGTCAGACGAGCAGTACTTC.

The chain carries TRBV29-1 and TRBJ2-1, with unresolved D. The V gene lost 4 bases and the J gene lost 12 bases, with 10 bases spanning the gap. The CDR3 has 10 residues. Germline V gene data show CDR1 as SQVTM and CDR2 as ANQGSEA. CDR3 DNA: TGCAGCGTTGTAGCTCTTGGGCAGTTCTTC. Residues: CSVVALGQFF.

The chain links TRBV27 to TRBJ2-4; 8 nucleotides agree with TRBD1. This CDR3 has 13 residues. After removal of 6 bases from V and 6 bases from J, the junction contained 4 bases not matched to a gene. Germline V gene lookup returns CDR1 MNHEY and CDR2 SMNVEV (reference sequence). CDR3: CASSVTGVNIQYF. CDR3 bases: TGTGCCAGCAGCGTGACAGGGGTAAACATTCAGTACTTC.

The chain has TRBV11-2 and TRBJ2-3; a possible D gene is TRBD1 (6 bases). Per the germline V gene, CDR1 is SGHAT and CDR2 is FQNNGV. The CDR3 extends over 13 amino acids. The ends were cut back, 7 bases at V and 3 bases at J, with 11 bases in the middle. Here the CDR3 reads CASTRTETDTQYF. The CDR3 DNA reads TGTGCCAGCACCCGGACAGAAACAGATACGCAGTATTTT.